This T cell receptor beta chain is drawn from a study of shared clonotypes between healthy human individuals. From germline, CDR1 is SNHLY and CDR2 FYNNEI. Trimming stripped 6 bases from V and 4 bases from J, with 12 bases between. This CDR3 spans 13 amino acids. This clone appeared once. Its matching antigen is unknown. Other DNA sequences in the same sample also yield this CDR3. A roughly 200 ng quantity of DNA, 30,000 to 35,000 T cell genomes, went into the sorted-subset replicate PCRs. Profiled with immunoSEQ multiplex PCR; TCRdb holds only in-frame clones, not every one. The sample carries over a million clones, roughly 70% recorded once. Study outcomes and limitations: Clonotypes that were shared across a few donors made up roughly 5% of naive CD4 clonotypes.

The J gene is TRBJ1-2, the V gene TRBV2; possible D gene TRBD1, 6 bases. The clonotype originates from a man between 18 and 35 years old in good health. Sequencing was done on a sample of memory CD4+ T cells sorted from blood. The sample's subset: CD45RA-negative fraction. Written as DNA, the CDR3 is TGTGCCAGCAGGGGGGGGCGCGGCTATGGCTACACCTTC. Protein: CASRGGRGYGYTF.